This entry concerns a single TCR beta chain. In the original analysis: Amplification from reference gene primers served as the basis for estimated nucleated cell counts. Sequencing used immunoSEQ multiplex PCR; TCRdb keeps in-frame clones, though not all of them. V and J calls and clone size come straight from that table; D and trimming were deduced from the DNA. Here the sample spans some 150,000 clones, roughly 89% being singletons. These data come from a study of blood T cell repertoires in COVID-19. Germline assignment: CDR1 SNHLY and CDR2 FYNNEI. V was cut by 11 bases and J by 0 bases, with 11 bases left in between. There are 12 residues in the CDR3.

The sequence came from a human donor in a cohort sampled during active COVID-19. The sequenced sample consisted of peripheral blood. The chain uses TRBV2 and TRBJ2-7, with D perhaps matching TRBD1 (6 bases). In DNA, the CDR3 is TGTGCCGACAGGACGGACTCCTACGAGCAGTACTTC. This gives the protein CADRTDSYEQYF.